The text below deals with one TCR beta chain. Its antigen remains unidentified. The data belong to a study of T cell repertoires in cytomegalovirus infection. Overall study context: From public TCR beta signatures came an indication of both CMV infection and matching HLA type. General observations from the study: Carriage of CMV together with the relevant HLA was identifiable through cumulative public TCR beta family frequency. Clonotypes of TCR beta that were HLA-C-restricted and CMV-specific dominated the ex vivo response.

Germline V gene data show CDR1 as SEHNR and CDR2 as FQNEAQ (reference sequence). The CDR3 has 15 amino acids. Trimming shortened V by 1 base and J by 4 bases, and 14 bases separated the two germline ends. A single record per CDR3 protein comes from TCRdb applying MiXCR to the reads. Altogether approximately 180,000 distinct CDR3 sequences are present, about a sixth being singletons, with the ten largest covering about 23%. The chain joins TRBV7-9 to TRBJ2-7; D uncertain. This TCR was sampled from a human donor in good health (CMV status not recorded). Some clones in this sample may be carry-over from other donors' samples. The sequencing input was CD8+ T cells from PBMCs. CDR3 nucleotides: TGTGCCAGCAGCTTAGACTGGAATTCGGAGTACGAGCAGTACTTC. Its protein product is CASSLDWNSEYEQYF.